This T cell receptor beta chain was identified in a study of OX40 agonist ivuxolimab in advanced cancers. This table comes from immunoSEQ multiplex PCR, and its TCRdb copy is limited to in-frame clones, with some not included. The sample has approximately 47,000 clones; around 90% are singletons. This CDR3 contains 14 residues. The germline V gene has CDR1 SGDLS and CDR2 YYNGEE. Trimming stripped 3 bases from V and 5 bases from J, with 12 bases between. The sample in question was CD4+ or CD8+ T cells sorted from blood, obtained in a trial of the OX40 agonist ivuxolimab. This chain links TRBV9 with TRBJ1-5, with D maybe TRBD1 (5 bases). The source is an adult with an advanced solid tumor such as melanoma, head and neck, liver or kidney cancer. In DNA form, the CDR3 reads TGTGCCAGCAGCGCGGACGGGGGGTATCAGCCCCAGCATTTT. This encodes CASSADGGYQPQHF.